This T cell receptor (beta chain) comes out of a study of response to subunit inactivated influenza vaccine. This clonotype was detected only a few times. Its antigen is as yet unknown. TCRdb recomputed calls from the RT-PCR reads with MiXCR, one row per CDR3 protein. The sample has about 650,000 distinct CDR3 sequences, 14% seen once. Germline CDR1 MNHNS, CDR2 SASEGT. The trim removed 8 bases at V and 5 bases at J, leaving 10 bases unmatched. The CDR3 sequence is 14 residues long. Study results and caveats: That few new T cells are recruited by each seasonal influenza vaccination was the authors' suggestion.

Sample: PBMCs from blood, taken about 14 days before vaccination. The rearrangement joins TRBV6-1 to TRBJ2-5; TRBD1 agrees at 8 bases. The TCR was taken from a man aged 50 to 60 who received an inactivated influenza vaccine. The CDR3 nucleotides are TGTGCCAGCGACGACAGGGGAAGGAGTGAGACCCAGTACTTC. It encodes CASDDRGRSETQYF.